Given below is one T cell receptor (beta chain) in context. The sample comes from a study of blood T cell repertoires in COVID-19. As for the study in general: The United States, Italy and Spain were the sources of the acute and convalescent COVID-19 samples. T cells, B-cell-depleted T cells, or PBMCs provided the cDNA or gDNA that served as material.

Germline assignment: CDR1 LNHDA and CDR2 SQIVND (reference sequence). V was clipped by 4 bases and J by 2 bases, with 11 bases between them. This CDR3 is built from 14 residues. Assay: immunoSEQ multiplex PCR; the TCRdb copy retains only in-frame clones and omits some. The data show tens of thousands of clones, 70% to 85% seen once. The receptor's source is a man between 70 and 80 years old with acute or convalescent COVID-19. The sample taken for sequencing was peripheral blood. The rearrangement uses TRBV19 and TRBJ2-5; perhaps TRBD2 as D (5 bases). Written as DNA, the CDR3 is TGTGCCAGTAGTAGGCCCGGGATACAAGAGACCCAGTACTTC. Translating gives CASSRPGIQETQYF.